What follows are 15 T cell receptor beta chains derived from one specimen sequenced in a study of pediatric ulcerative colitis. The rectum was sampled with one to two pinch biopsies at colonoscopy. Data came from immunoSEQ multiplex PCR; TCRdb stores just in-frame clones and leaves some out. The data show 20,000 to 25,000 clones, with about 65% seen just once and 15% to 18% held by the top ten. The specimen was gut tissue. The source of these receptors is a boy aged 5-17 years with severe ulcerative colitis.

The V and J genes are TRBV5-4 and TRBJ2-7; 10 bases fit TRBD1. There are 15 residues in the CDR3. Looked up from germline, CDR1 is SGHNT and CDR2 is YYREEE (reference sequence). Trimming cost V 4 bases and J 4 bases; bases outside gene matches: 8. CDR3: CASSGRGQGRYEQYF. CDR3 coding DNA: TGTGCCAGCAGCGGACGGGGACAGGGGCGGTACGAGCAGTACTTC.

The chain combines TRBV6-1 with TRBJ1-2; the D is unclear. Germline V gene lookup returns CDR1 MNHNS and CDR2 SASEGT. Trimming stripped 0 bases from V and 0 bases from J, with 11 bases between. The CDR3 sequence is 16 residues long. The CDR3 nucleotides read TGTGCCAGCAGTGAAGCGCTAGTTGGCTCTAACTATGGCTACACCTTC. Translated, it gives CASSEALVGSNYGYTF.

V and J are TRBV28 and TRBJ1-5; 12 bases agree with TRBD1. This CDR3 is built from 17 residues. CDR1 and CDR2 (germline): MDHEN, SYDVKM. The trim removed 6 bases at V and 6 bases at J, leaving 12 bases unmatched. The CDR3 DNA follows: TGTGCCAGCAGGTCGTCCCGGGACAGGGGGCGCGGTCAGCCCCAGCATTTT. Translating gives CASRSSRDRGRGQPQHF.

The chain uses TRBV6-1 and TRBJ2-3; maybe TRBD1 (6 bases). This CDR3 is 13 amino acids long. From germline, CDR1 is MNHNS and CDR2 SASEGT. Trimming cost V 5 bases and J 4 bases, with 10 bases left between them. CDR3 region: CASSQGPADTQYF. In nucleotides, the CDR3 is TGTGCCAGCAGTCAGGGGCCCGCAGATACGCAGTATTTT.

About this clone: Other nucleotide sequences from this sample produce the same CDR3. V and J are TRBV7-6 and TRBJ2-1; 8 nucleotides line up with TRBD1. CDR3 size: 15 residues. The ends lost 2 bases at V and 4 bases at J; junction bases unmatched: 4. Germline V lookup: CDR1 SGHVS, CDR2 FNYEAQ. CDR3: CASSLRQGRYNEQFF. The CDR3 DNA sequence: TGTGCCAGCAGCTTAAGACAGGGGCGATACAATGAGCAGTTCTTC.

This clone occurred a few times. The same CDR3 can be traced to other DNA sequences in this sample. V usage is TRBV18 and J usage is TRBJ2-7; D unclear. The V end was cut by 2 bases, the J end by 6 bases, with 11 bases between. The CDR3 runs to 13 residues. CDR1 and CDR2 from the germline V gene are KGHSH and LQKENI. The CDR3 region is CASSPSDSREQYF. As DNA, the CDR3 is TGTGCCAGCTCACCAAGCGATAGCCGCGAGCAGTACTTC.

This clone was detected only once. A read error may produce the germline difference seen at one junction end. The rearrangement uses TRBV4-3 and TRBJ1-1; a weak D match, TRBD1 (5 bases). This CDR3 region has 15 residues. CDR1 LGHNA and CDR2 YSLEER come from the germline V gene. The CDR3 bases are TGCGCCAGCAGCCAAGGACTCGACAGCTACCTTGAAGCCTTCTTT. Its protein is CASSQGLDSYLEAFF.

The genes are TRBV7-9 and TRBJ2-2; D is unclear. Trimming pared 4 bases from V and 6 bases from J, leaving 12 bases between. This CDR3 comprises 14 residues. Per germline, CDR1 SEHNR and CDR2 FQNEAQ (reference sequence). For the CDR3, the DNA is TGTGCCAGCAGCTCCCCGGAATGGTCCGGGGAGCTGTTTTTT. Encoded protein: CASSSPEWSGELFF.

V gene TRBV7-3 combines with J gene TRBJ2-3; D is unresolved. The CDR3 extends over 13 amino acids. Trimming took 2 bases from V and 4 from J, leaving 7 bases between them. Per the germline V gene, CDR1 is SGHTA and CDR2 is FQGTGA. The CDR3, as DNA: TGTGCCAGCAGCTTAGTCTCCCCAGATACGCAGTATTTT. Its protein is CASSLVSPDTQYF. Full variable domain (remainder filled in from reference TRBV7-3 and TRBJ2-3): GAGVSQTPSNKVTEKGKYVELRCDPISGHTALYWYRQSLGQGPEFLIYFQGTGAADDSGLPNDRFFAVRPEGSVSTLKIQRTERGDSAVYLCASSLVSPDTQYFGPGTRLTVL.

J is TRBJ1-5 and V is TRBV10-3, with 9 bases matching TRBD1. Germline trimming cut 10 bases from V and 6 bases from J; bases unmatched to any gene: 7. The germline V gene has CDR1 ENHRY and CDR2 SYGVKD. The CDR3 has 13 residues. CDR3: CATGDREGQPQHF. The CDR3 nucleotides are TGTGCCACAGGGGACAGGGAGGGTCAGCCCCAGCATTTT.

The chain joins TRBV19 to TRBJ2-5; tentatively, D is TRBD1 (5 bases). Trimming pared 0 bases from V and 4 bases from J, leaving 9 bases between. The germline V gene has CDR1 LNHDA and CDR2 SQIVND (reference sequence). The CDR3 is 14 amino acids. CDR3 protein: CASSIDAGPETQYF. In nucleotides, the CDR3 is TGTGCCAGTAGTATAGATGCAGGGCCAGAGACCCAGTACTTC.

The chain couples TRBV9 to TRBJ2-1, with a weak D call TRBD2 (5 bases). The CDR3 loop spans 12 amino acids. Germline loops: CDR1 SGDLS, CDR2 YYNGEE. The germline V and J ends were trimmed by 0 bases and 7 bases, with 5 bases remaining between them. CDR3 DNA sequence: TGTGCCAGCAGCGTAGGGAGGAATGAGCAGTTCTTC. This codes for CASSVGRNEQFF.

This chain links TRBV1 with TRBJ1-2. TRBV1 is a pseudogene. The CDR3 spans 15 residues. The CDR3 region has the DNA TGCACCAGCAGCTATGGAGTGCGAAAGACCTATGGCTACACCTTC. This sequence encodes CTSSYGVRKTYGYTF.

CDR3 in DNA: TGTGCCAGTAGTATAGATCCGTGGTCTCCCCTCCACTTT. This gives the protein CASSIDPWSPLHF. The rearrangement joins TRBV19 to TRBJ1-6; D unresolved. The V end lost 0 bases, the J end lost 13 bases, and 10 bases lay between the germline ends. The CDR3 is 13 residues long. Germline V lookup: CDR1 LNHDA, CDR2 SQIVND (reference sequence).

The CDR3 region is CASSRTGFVNNEQFF. CDR3 DNA: TGTGCCAGTAGTCGGACAGGGTTCGTGAACAATGAGCAGTTCTTC. The chain recombines TRBV19 with TRBJ2-1; 8 positions match TRBD1. CDR1 is LNHDA, CDR2 SQIVND, per germline (reference sequence). Trimming took 5 bases from V and 5 from J; bases not matched to a gene: 8. The CDR3 loop spans 15 amino acids.